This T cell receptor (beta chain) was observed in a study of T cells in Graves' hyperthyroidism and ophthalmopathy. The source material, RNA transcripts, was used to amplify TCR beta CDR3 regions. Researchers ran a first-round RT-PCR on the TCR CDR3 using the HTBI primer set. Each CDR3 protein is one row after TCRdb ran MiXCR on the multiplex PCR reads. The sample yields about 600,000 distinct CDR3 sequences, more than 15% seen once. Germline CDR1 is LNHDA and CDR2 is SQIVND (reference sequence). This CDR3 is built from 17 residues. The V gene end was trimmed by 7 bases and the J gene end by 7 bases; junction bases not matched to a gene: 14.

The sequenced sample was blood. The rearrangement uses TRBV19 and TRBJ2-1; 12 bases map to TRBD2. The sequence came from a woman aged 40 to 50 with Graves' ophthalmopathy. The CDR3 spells CASTLGTSGFGLNEQFF. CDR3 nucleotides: TGTGCCAGTACCTTGGGGACTAGCGGGTTTGGCTTGAATGAGCAGTTCTTC.